The 21 T cell receptor beta chains below were found in one sample sequenced in a study of blood T cell repertoires in COVID-19. Using immunoSEQ multiplex PCR, the repertoire was profiled, and TCRdb retains in-frame clones only, with some absent. Among around 130,000 clones listed, 84% were seen once. Sequenced: peripheral blood. These receptors were taken from a woman aged 60-70 years with acute or convalescent COVID-19.

The rearrangement joins TRBV30 to TRBJ1-1; tentative D call: TRBD1 (6 bases). V was cut by 0 bases and J by 2 bases, with 16 bases left in between. This CDR3 contains 16 residues. Germline V gene lookup returns CDR1 GTSNPN and CDR2 SVGIG (reference sequence). CDR3 region: CAWSVPRTDYNTEAFF. The CDR3 nucleotides are TGTGCCTGGAGTGTACCTCGGACAGATTATAACACTGAAGCTTTCTTT.

This clone was observed a single time. V usage is TRBV5-4 and J usage is TRBJ2-3, with D perhaps matching TRBD1 (6 bases). This CDR3 is built from 14 residues. CDR1 is SGHNT, CDR2 YYREEE, per germline (reference sequence). V was cut by 1 base and J by 2 bases, with 8 bases left in between. The CDR3 is CASSLTGHTDTQYF. CDR3 in DNA: TGTGCCAGCAGCTTGACAGGGCACACAGATACGCAGTATTTT.

The chain has TRBV7-3 and TRBJ2-3; D is ambiguous. V lost 4 bases to trimming and J lost 0 bases, with 5 bases between them. The CDR3 sequence is 13 residues long. CDR1 and CDR2 (germline): SGHTA, FQGTGA. CDR3 nucleotides: TGTGCCAGCAGCTACAAGAGCACAGATACGCAGTATTTT. Protein: CASSYKSTDTQYF.

The J gene is TRBJ2-1, the V gene TRBV5-4; a possible D gene is TRBD1 (6 bases). V dropped 3 bases and J dropped 7 bases, with 17 bases sitting between them. The germline V gene has CDR1 SGHNT and CDR2 YYREEE (reference sequence). CDR3 length: 15 amino acids. The CDR3 loop is CASSSRDVGANEQFF. DNA for the CDR3: TGTGCCAGCAGCTCCCGCGATGTGGGGGCAAATGAGCAGTTCTTC.

The table lists this clone with a count of one. The chain employs TRBV3-1 (or the pseudogene TRBV3-2) and TRBJ1-6; D not certain. The germline V gene has CDR1 LGHDT and CDR2 YNNKEL (reference sequence). This CDR3 is 12 amino acids long. V lost 10 bases, J lost 7 bases, and 11 bases lay in between. The CDR3 DNA reads TGTGCCACCTCTACGGGGAATTCACCCCTCCACTTT. Protein sequence: CATSTGNSPLHF.

This chain joins TRBV2 and TRBJ1-3; perhaps TRBD1 as D (5 bases). V was clipped by 8 bases and J by 0 bases, with 17 bases between them. There are 16 residues in the CDR3. The germline V gene encodes CDR1 SNHLY and CDR2 FYNNEI. DNA for the CDR3: TGTGCCAGCGGTCGCCCAGGGCTAAGCTCTGGAAACACCATATATTTT. Its protein is CASGRPGLSSGNTIYF.

This chain connects TRBV7-3 to TRBJ2-3; 9 bases are a match to TRBD2. Germline V gene sequence: CDR1 SGHTA, CDR2 FQGTGA. The CDR3 length is 16 residues. J gave up 6 bases and V 4 bases, and 11 bases lay outside the gene matches. CDR3 sequence (DNA): TGTGCCAGCAGCTCTGCGGCGCGGGGGGGCGCGGATACGCAGTATTTT. Residues: CASSSAARGGADTQYF.

The chain links TRBV9 to TRBJ1-2; 9 bases fit TRBD1. The CDR3 contains 14 residues. Germline loops: CDR1 SGDLS, CDR2 YYNGEE. With V trimmed by 6 bases and J by 1 base, 4 bases remained unmatched. For the CDR3, the DNA is TGTGCCAGCAACCGGGACAGGGATAACTATGGCTACACCTTC. It specifies CASNRDRDNYGYTF.

This sequence joins TRBV24-1 and TRBJ2-2, with TRBD1 identical over 7 bases. CDR3 length: 19 residues. Looked up from germline, CDR1 is KGHDR and CDR2 is SFDVKD. V was clipped by 3 bases and J by 7 bases; unmatched bases: 19. The CDR3 nucleotides are TGTGCCACCAGTGATGTCCCCGGGACAGCCCTATCCTACAACGGGGAGCTGTTTTTT. Translating it yields CATSDVPGTALSYNGELFF.

This rearrangement joins TRBV7-9 to TRBJ2-1, with a possible D match to TRBD1 (6 bases). Per germline, CDR1 SEHNR and CDR2 FQNEAQ (reference sequence). There are 14 residues in the CDR3. Trimming left V 3 bases short and J 2 bases short, with 8 bases between. The CDR3 protein is CASSFGQTYNEQFF. DNA of the CDR3: TGTGCCAGCAGCTTTGGACAGACCTACAATGAGCAGTTCTTC.

The chain joins TRBV9 to TRBJ1-1; D is undetermined. V dropped 0 bases and J dropped 4 bases, with 10 bases sitting between them. Per germline, CDR1 SGDLS and CDR2 YYNGEE. The CDR3 totals 14 residues. The CDR3 sequence: CASSVEPAATEAFF. As DNA, the CDR3 is TGTGCCAGCAGCGTAGAACCGGCGGCCACTGAAGCTTTCTTT.

The V gene is TRBV4-1, the J gene TRBJ2-1; D is possibly TRBD1 (6 bases). CDR3 length: 15 amino acids. Trimming stripped 0 bases from V and 8 bases from J, with 14 bases between. Germline V CDR1 and CDR2: MGHRA, YSYEKL. CDR3 loop: CASSQDNVAGDEQFF. Written as DNA, the CDR3 is TGCGCCAGCAGCCAAGATAACGTTGCAGGGGATGAGCAGTTCTTC.

V usage is TRBV10-3 and J usage is TRBJ2-5, with TRBD1 identical over 7 bases. The V gene end was trimmed by 8 bases and the J gene end by 4 bases; junction bases not matched to a gene: 7. Looked up from germline, CDR1 is ENHRY and CDR2 is SYGVKD. CDR3 size: 13 residues. The CDR3 loop is CAIEDEGAETQYF. CDR3 nucleotides: TGTGCCATCGAGGACGAGGGGGCAGAGACCCAGTACTTC.

The J gene is TRBJ1-5, the V gene TRBV2, with D possibly TRBD1 on 6 matching bases. CDR1 and CDR2 from the germline V gene are SNHLY and FYNNEI. There are 13 residues in the CDR3. Trimming took off 5 bases at V and 5 bases at J, with 10 bases between the two ends. The CDR3 here is CASSSTGYQPQHF. Here the CDR3 DNA reads TGTGCCAGCAGTTCGACAGGCTATCAGCCCCAGCATTTT.

CDR3 loop: CASDSQGEAFF. Here the CDR3 DNA reads TGTGCCAGCGATAGCCAGGGTGAAGCTTTCTTT. The V and J genes are TRBV2 and TRBJ1-1; a possible D gene is TRBD1 (5 bases). Trimming took off 8 bases at V and 7 bases at J, with 11 bases between the two ends. Germline CDR1 SNHLY, CDR2 FYNNEI. The CDR3 runs to 11 residues.

The chain uses TRBV12-3 or TRBV12-4 and TRBJ1-2; D is unclear. Trimming took 3 bases from V and 5 from J, leaving 10 bases between them. CDR3 length: 13 amino acids. For the CDR3, the DNA is TGTGCCAGCAGTTTGGTCCCGGGATATGGCTACACCTTC. Its translation: CASSLVPGYGYTF.

The CDR3 DNA reads as TGTGCCAGCTCACTTCTGCGAGATACGCAGTATTTT. The encoded protein is CASSLLRDTQYF. The V call is TRBV18, the J call TRBJ2-3; unclear D gene. Germline V lookup: CDR1 KGHSH, CDR2 LQKENI. With 4 bases removed from V and 5 bases from J, the gap between germline ends came to 7 bases. This CDR3 region has 12 residues.

The chain is built from TRBV9 and TRBJ2-3; 8 bases map to TRBD2. Per germline, CDR1 SGDLS and CDR2 YYNGEE. The CDR3 contains 16 residues. V was pared by 5 bases and J by 7 bases, with 15 bases of the junction left unmatched. CDR3 loop: CASSYDPGLVMYTQYF. DNA for the CDR3: TGTGCCAGCAGTTACGACCCGGGACTAGTTATGTATACGCAGTATTTT.

V usage is TRBV2 and J usage is TRBJ1-1, with D uncertain. The CDR3 consists of 15 residues. Germline CDR1 reads SNHLY; CDR2 reads FYNNEI. Between the trimmed V and J ends, which lost 1 base and 4 bases, there was a span of 13 bases. CDR3 region: CASSEVPGRATEAFF. CDR3 nucleotides: TGTGCCAGCAGTGAAGTTCCGGGGAGAGCCACTGAAGCTTTCTTT.

The V gene is TRBV3-1 (or the pseudogene TRBV3-2), the J gene TRBJ2-2; 10 nucleotides agree with TRBD2. Unmatched junction bases numbered 4, after V lost 2 bases and J lost 4 bases. The CDR3 consists of 16 residues. Germline assignment: CDR1 LGHDT and CDR2 YNNKEL (reference sequence). In nucleotides, the CDR3 is TGTGCCAGCAGCCAATCGAGGACTAGCGGCACCGGGGAGCTGTTTTTT. Protein product: CASSQSRTSGTGELFF.

This clone was picked up one time. Here the CDR3 reads CATSSRGAQETQYF. DNA for the CDR3: TGTGCCACCAGTTCCCGGGGGGCCCAAGAGACCCAGTACTTC. The J gene is TRBJ2-5, the V gene TRBV24-1, with D perhaps matching TRBD2 (7 bases). The germline V and J ends were trimmed by 6 bases and 1 base, with 11 bases remaining between them. The CDR3 totals 14 residues. CDR1 and CDR2 (germline): KGHDR, SFDVKD.